The clone carrying this T cell receptor beta chain was detected a few times. Its antigen is not known. The data were obtained in a study of blood T cells in healthy people across ages. A second PCR of 7 to 11 cycles used a sample-barcoded 5' primer and a J-beta primer mix. TCRdb re-derived calls from the 5' RACE reads in MiXCR, one entry per CDR3 protein. The table has roughly 570,000 distinct CDR3 sequences, about 25% seen once. Total RNA, at least 5.5 micrograms per sample, came from PBMCs. Study conclusions and caveats: When set beside aged donors, long-lived donors presented more naive CD4+ cells and higher diversity. Naive and antigen-experienced cells were not separated, limiting conclusive comparison.

Material: blood. The receptor comes from a woman in her 70s in good health.

The CDR3 reads CAIRGAGLTEAFF. The CDR3 nucleotides read TGTGCCATCAGGGGGGCAGGGTTGACTGAAGCTTTCTTT. This rearrangement joins TRBV10-3 to TRBJ1-1; perhaps TRBD1 as D (6 bases). V lost 6 bases to trimming and J lost 5 bases, with 13 bases between them. The CDR3 totals 13 residues. Germline V gene data show CDR1 as ENHRY and CDR2 as SYGVKD.